This is a list of T cell receptor beta chains from one sample in a study of shared T cell receptors in the human thymus. Sequenced by immunoSEQ multiplex PCR; TCRdb stores in-frame clones only, minus some. The sample consists of about 380,000 clones, approximately 95% of them appearing once. The sequencing input was thymocytes. These receptor sequences come from a human donor. Each CDR3 is given with its conserved first and last residue. D genes are given only for firm matches. Expanded clones get a size class; other rows say once, few or many, or leave the size out.

d_call: TRBD2; clone_size: -; j_call: TRBJ2-2; v_call: TRBV27; cdr3_nt: TGTGCCAGCAGCACCGGGGCTAGCGGGAGTGATACCGGGGAGCTGTTTTTT; cdr3_aa: CASSTGASGSDTGELFF
d_call: TRBD2; clone_size: -; j_call: TRBJ2-7; v_call: TRBV19; cdr3_nt: TGTGCCAGTAGTCCGCGTTTAGCGGGAGGGCCTCCCTACGAGCAGTACTTC; cdr3_aa: CASSPRLAGGPPYEQYF
d_call: -; clone_size: -; j_call: TRBJ1-5; v_call: TRBV5-1; cdr3_nt: TGCGCCAGCAGCTCTGACAGCGGAAATCAGCCCCAGCATTTT; cdr3_aa: CASSSDSGNQPQHF
d_call: -; clone_size: -; j_call: TRBJ1-2; v_call: TRBV18; cdr3_nt: TGTGCCAGCTCACCAGTTGGAGCGCCAGGGCTCATCTATGGCTACACCTTC; cdr3_aa: CASSPVGAPGLIYGYTF
d_call: TRBD2; clone_size: -; j_call: TRBJ2-5; v_call: TRBV7-3; cdr3_nt: TGTGCCAGCAGCTCGAACCGCAGCGGACTAGCGGGAGACGGAGAGACCCAGTACTTC; cdr3_aa: CASSSNRSGLAGDGETQYF
d_call: -; clone_size: -; j_call: TRBJ1-5; v_call: TRBV27; cdr3_nt: TGTGCCAGCAGTTTACAGGGAAGTTATCAGCCCCAGCATTTT; cdr3_aa: CASSLQGSYQPQHF
d_call: TRBD1; clone_size: once; j_call: TRBJ2-3; v_call: TRBV4-1; cdr3_nt: TGCGCCAGCAGCCAGAACCGGGACAGGGTTGCAGATACGCAGTATTTT; cdr3_aa: CASSQNRDRVADTQYF
d_call: -; clone_size: -; j_call: TRBJ2-2; v_call: TRBV28; cdr3_nt: TGTGCCAGCAGGCGAGGCAGAGGGAGGCACACCGGGGAGCTGTTTTTT; cdr3_aa: CASRRGRGRHTGELFF
d_call: -; clone_size: -; j_call: TRBJ2-7; v_call: TRBV15; cdr3_nt: TGTGCCACCAGCAGAGATGGGCACGAGCAGTACTTC; cdr3_aa: CATSRDGHEQYF
d_call: -; clone_size: -; j_call: TRBJ2-7; v_call: TRBV27; cdr3_nt: TGTGCCAGCAGTTTAAGAAGTTCCAGAAGCTCCTACGAGCAGTACTTC; cdr3_aa: CASSLRSSRSSYEQYF
d_call: -; clone_size: once; j_call: TRBJ1-4; v_call: TRBV28; cdr3_nt: TGTGCCAGCACTCCCGCGGGGGGAATAAATGAAAAACTGTTTTTT; cdr3_aa: CASTPAGGINEKLFF
d_call: -; clone_size: -; j_call: TRBJ2-3; v_call: TRBV29-1; cdr3_nt: TGCAGCGTTGGGGGGGGCAGGGACACAGATACGCAGTATTTT; cdr3_aa: CSVGGGRDTDTQYF
d_call: -; clone_size: once; j_call: TRBJ1-5; v_call: TRBV4-2; cdr3_nt: TGTGCCAGCAGCCAAAGGGTCTTCGGCAATCAGCCCCAGCATTTT; cdr3_aa: CASSQRVFGNQPQHF
d_call: TRBD2; clone_size: -; j_call: TRBJ2-1; v_call: TRBV19; cdr3_nt: TGTGCCAGTAGTCTGTGGGGGGGGACGGAGCAGTTCTTC; cdr3_aa: CASSLWGGTEQFF
d_call: -; clone_size: -; j_call: TRBJ2-7; v_call: TRBV6-1; cdr3_nt: TGTGCCAGCAGTGAGGACATTCTCCCCGAGCAGTACTTC; cdr3_aa: CASSEDILPEQYF
d_call: -; clone_size: -; j_call: TRBJ1-5; v_call: TRBV19; cdr3_nt: TGTGCCAGTAGTCGGGGGGGTATCCCTATCTATCAGCCCCAGCATTTT; cdr3_aa: CASSRGGIPIYQPQHF
d_call: -; clone_size: once; j_call: TRBJ2-3; v_call: TRBV30; cdr3_nt: TGTGCCTGGAGTGTAGGGTCCGTGAATACGCAGTATTTT; cdr3_aa: CAWSVGSVNTQYF
d_call: TRBD2; clone_size: -; j_call: TRBJ2-3; v_call: TRBV20-1; cdr3_nt: TGCGCGGGAGTAGCAGATACGCAGTATTTT; cdr3_aa: CAGVADTQYF
d_call: -; clone_size: once; j_call: TRBJ1-5; v_call: TRBV28; cdr3_nt: TGTGCCAGCAGCCTAAGTCTTCAGCCCCAGCATTTT; cdr3_aa: CASSLSLQPQHF
d_call: -; clone_size: -; j_call: TRBJ1-2; v_call: TRBV23-1; cdr3_nt: TGCGCCAGCAGTCACGGTGGCTACACCTTC; cdr3_aa: CASSHGGYTF
d_call: -; clone_size: -; j_call: TRBJ2-3; v_call: TRBV5-1; cdr3_nt: TGCGCCAGCTCCCAACCAGGACGGCTTAGCACAGATACGCAGTATTTT; cdr3_aa: CASSQPGRLSTDTQYF
d_call: -; clone_size: once; j_call: TRBJ1-1; v_call: TRBV27; cdr3_nt: TGTGCCAGCAGTACACAGGGCGCTGAAGCTTTCTTT; cdr3_aa: CASSTQGAEAFF
d_call: TRBD1; clone_size: -; j_call: TRBJ1-1; v_call: TRBV6-1; cdr3_nt: TGTGCCAGCAGTGGACAGGGTGACACTGAAGCTTTCTTT; cdr3_aa: CASSGQGDTEAFF
d_call: -; clone_size: once; j_call: TRBJ2-7; v_call: TRBV4-3; cdr3_nt: TGCGCCAGCAGCCAAGATCATGGGCGGTACTCCTACGAGCAGTACTTC; cdr3_aa: CASSQDHGRYSYEQYF
d_call: -; clone_size: once; j_call: TRBJ1-2; v_call: TRBV28; cdr3_nt: TGTGCCAGCAGTTTATTCCGGGCCCTAGGCTATGGCTACACCTTC; cdr3_aa: CASSLFRALGYGYTF
d_call: -; clone_size: -; j_call: TRBJ2-7; v_call: TRBV6-6; cdr3_nt: TGTGCCAGCAGTGACACTCCGGACGAGCAGTACTTC; cdr3_aa: CASSDTPDEQYF
d_call: TRBD1; clone_size: -; j_call: TRBJ2-6; v_call: TRBV7-2; cdr3_nt: TGTGCCAGCATCCGGACAGGGGGAGCTGGGGCCAACGTCCTGACTTTC; cdr3_aa: CASIRTGGAGANVLTF
d_call: -; clone_size: -; j_call: TRBJ1-2; v_call: TRBV30; cdr3_nt: TGTGCCTGGAGGACGGGATTACCTCAAACAGCTAACTATGGCTACACCTTC; cdr3_aa: CAWRTGLPQTANYGYTF
d_call: -; clone_size: -; j_call: TRBJ2-7; v_call: TRBV4-2; cdr3_nt: TGTGCCAGCAGCCAAGGCACGACAGGCAGCTACGAGCAGTACTTC; cdr3_aa: CASSQGTTGSYEQYF
d_call: -; clone_size: -; j_call: TRBJ2-7; v_call: TRBV5-1; cdr3_nt: TGCGCCAGCAGCTTGAACGCTACAGACTGCTCCTACGAGCAGTACTTC; cdr3_aa: CASSLNATDCSYEQYF
d_call: TRBD2; clone_size: once; j_call: TRBJ2-3; v_call: TRBV30; cdr3_nt: TGTGCCTGGAGTCCGACTCGGGGCGGGAGGGCAGATACGCAGTATTTT; cdr3_aa: CAWSPTRGGRADTQYF
d_call: TRBD2; clone_size: few; j_call: TRBJ2-1; v_call: TRBV6-1; cdr3_nt: TGTGCCAGCAGTGACACTAGCGGGAGAGGACATGAGCAGTTCTTC; cdr3_aa: CASSDTSGRGHEQFF
d_call: TRBD2; clone_size: -; j_call: TRBJ2-5; v_call: TRBV10-3; cdr3_nt: TGTGCCATCAGTGTTGGAGGGGTAGCGGGGATACAAGAGACCCAGTACTTC; cdr3_aa: CAISVGGVAGIQETQYF
d_call: TRBD1; clone_size: -; j_call: TRBJ1-1; v_call: TRBV7-9; cdr3_nt: TGTGCCAGCAGCTTACCGGGACAGGAGAACACTGAAGCTTTCTTT; cdr3_aa: CASSLPGQENTEAFF
d_call: -; clone_size: -; j_call: TRBJ1-1; v_call: TRBV6-6; cdr3_nt: TGTGCCAGCGCGAATAGGGGGGACACTGAAGCTTTCTTT; cdr3_aa: CASANRGDTEAFF
d_call: TRBD1; clone_size: once; j_call: TRBJ2-4; v_call: TRBV28; cdr3_nt: TGTGCCAGCAAGAAGGGGGCGGAGGCCAAAAACATTCAGTACTTC; cdr3_aa: CASKKGAEAKNIQYF
d_call: -; clone_size: -; j_call: TRBJ2-1; v_call: TRBV9; cdr3_nt: TGTGCCAGCAGCGTAGCGGAGGGGAGTTTTATCAGGACACCTACACAGTTCTTC; cdr3_aa: CASSVAEGSFIRTPTQFF
d_call: TRBD2; clone_size: -; j_call: TRBJ2-2; v_call: TRBV12-5; cdr3_nt: TGTGCTAGTGGTTGGTCCCCAGCGGGAGGGTACACCGGGGAGCTGTTTTTT; cdr3_aa: CASGWSPAGGYTGELFF
d_call: -; clone_size: once; j_call: TRBJ2-7; v_call: TRBV29-1; cdr3_nt: TGCAGCGTTGCACTAGCCTCAGCCTACGAGCAGTACTTC; cdr3_aa: CSVALASAYEQYF
d_call: -; clone_size: -; j_call: TRBJ1-4; v_call: TRBV30; cdr3_nt: TGTGCCTGGGCCAACAGGGTAGGTGAAAAACTGTTTTTT; cdr3_aa: CAWANRVGEKLFF
d_call: -; clone_size: -; j_call: TRBJ1-5; v_call: TRBV9; cdr3_nt: TGTGCCAGCGCCGATTCGGAGGGGGATAGCAATCAGCCCCAGCATTTT; cdr3_aa: CASADSEGDSNQPQHF
d_call: -; clone_size: few; j_call: TRBJ2-2; v_call: TRBV7-3; cdr3_nt: TGTGCCAGCAGCCCCAAGTTCGGGACCCACACCGGGGAGCTGTTTTTT; cdr3_aa: CASSPKFGTHTGELFF
d_call: TRBD1; clone_size: -; j_call: TRBJ1-5; v_call: TRBV5-6; cdr3_nt: TGTGCCAGCAGCGACCACAGGGGGAATCAGCCCCAGCATTTT; cdr3_aa: CASSDHRGNQPQHF
d_call: -; clone_size: -; j_call: TRBJ1-6; v_call: TRBV19; cdr3_nt: TGTGCCAGTAGTATTGAGGGAGGTAATTCACCCCTCCACTTT; cdr3_aa: CASSIEGGNSPLHF
d_call: TRBD2; clone_size: -; j_call: TRBJ2-1; v_call: TRBV2; cdr3_nt: TGTGCCAGCATCGAATGGGGTAGCGGGAGAGCAAATGAGCAGTTCTTC; cdr3_aa: CASIEWGSGRANEQFF
d_call: -; clone_size: -; j_call: TRBJ2-7; v_call: TRBV7-7; cdr3_nt: TGTGCCAGCAGCCGAAAGGGAACAGATCTGGATCGCTACGAGCAGTACTTC; cdr3_aa: CASSRKGTDLDRYEQYF
d_call: TRBD2; clone_size: -; j_call: TRBJ2-5; v_call: TRBV4-2; cdr3_nt: TGTGCCAGCAGCCAAGAAGGGGACGGGAGGGCCGAGGAGACCCAGTACTTC; cdr3_aa: CASSQEGDGRAEETQYF
d_call: TRBD2; clone_size: once; j_call: TRBJ2-7; v_call: TRBV9; cdr3_nt: TGTGCCAGCGCCCCGACACGATCTCTAGCGGAGGTCTACGAGCAGTACTTC; cdr3_aa: CASAPTRSLAEVYEQYF
d_call: -; clone_size: -; j_call: TRBJ2-7; v_call: TRBV28; cdr3_nt: TGTGCCAGCAGTTTAGGAATTGCTACATTTGTCGGGCAGTACTTC; cdr3_aa: CASSLGIATFVGQYF
d_call: -; clone_size: -; j_call: TRBJ1-5; v_call: TRBV27; cdr3_nt: TGTGCCCATCCCCCCCAGCATTTT; cdr3_aa: CAHPPQHF
d_call: -; clone_size: -; j_call: TRBJ2-1; v_call: TRBV27; cdr3_nt: TGTGCCAGCAGTTTCCCAGCCGGGGAGCAGTTCTTC; cdr3_aa: CASSFPAGEQFF
d_call: TRBD1; clone_size: -; j_call: TRBJ1-1; v_call: TRBV6-4; cdr3_nt: TGTGCCAGCAGGGACAGGGGAGGGGGCACTGAAGCTTTCTTT; cdr3_aa: CASRDRGGGTEAFF
d_call: -; clone_size: -; j_call: TRBJ1-5; v_call: TRBV7-8; cdr3_nt: TGTGCCAGCAGCCCTCGTGGGGAACAGCCCCAGCATTTT; cdr3_aa: CASSPRGEQPQHF
d_call: TRBD1; clone_size: -; j_call: TRBJ2-1; v_call: TRBV4-1; cdr3_nt: TGCGCCAGCAGCCAAACCGGACAGGGGGCAAATGAGCAGTTCTTC; cdr3_aa: CASSQTGQGANEQFF
d_call: -; clone_size: -; j_call: TRBJ1-5; v_call: TRBV15; cdr3_nt: TGTGCCACCAGCAGAGGGGGAGGGTACCCTGGGGGTAGCAATCAGCCCCAGCATTTT; cdr3_aa: CATSRGGGYPGGSNQPQHF
d_call: TRBD2; clone_size: -; j_call: TRBJ2-1; v_call: TRBV7-9; cdr3_nt: TGTGCCAGCAGCTTAGGGGAGCGGGGCTTCTACAATGAGCAGTTCTTC; cdr3_aa: CASSLGERGFYNEQFF
d_call: TRBD2; clone_size: -; j_call: TRBJ2-3; v_call: TRBV30; cdr3_nt: TGTGCCTGGAGTAAGGGACTAGCGGGAGATCTAACAGATACGCAGTATTTT; cdr3_aa: CAWSKGLAGDLTDTQYF